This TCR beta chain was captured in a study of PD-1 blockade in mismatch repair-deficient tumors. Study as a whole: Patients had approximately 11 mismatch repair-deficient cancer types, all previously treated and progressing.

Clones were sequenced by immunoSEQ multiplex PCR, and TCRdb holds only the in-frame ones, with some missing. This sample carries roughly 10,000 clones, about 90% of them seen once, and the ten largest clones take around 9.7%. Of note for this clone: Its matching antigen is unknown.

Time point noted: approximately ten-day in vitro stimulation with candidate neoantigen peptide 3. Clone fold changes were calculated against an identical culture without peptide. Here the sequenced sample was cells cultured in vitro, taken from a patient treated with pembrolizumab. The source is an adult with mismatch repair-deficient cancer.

The CDR3 nucleotides are TGCGCCAGCAGCTTGGACATCTATTCCTACGAGCAGTACTTC. Protein sequence: CASSLDIYSYEQYF. The chain has TRBV5-1 and TRBJ2-7; the D is unclear. The CDR3 contains 14 residues. Looked up from germline, CDR1 is SGHRS and CDR2 is YFSETQ. The V gene lost 0 bases and the J gene lost 1 base, with 8 bases spanning the gap.